Listed here are 15 T cell receptor beta chains from one sample, sequenced in a study of tumor-infiltrating lymphocytes in primary liver carcinoma. Starting from 500 ng of total RNA, TCR beta cDNA was produced with a primer in the constant region. Slightly modified ARM-PCR served as the procedure for the TCR beta libraries. These libraries came from three rounds of nested multiplex PCR. The first two PCR rounds, roughly 10 cycles each, used TRBV1-TRBV30 forward primers and a C-beta reverse primer. TCRdb itself ran the multiplex PCR reads through MiXCR, one entry per CDR3 protein. The sample lists tens of thousands of distinct CDR3 sequences, approximately 72% occurring once. The tissue used was unsorted bulk material of about 19-33 mg. RNA and DNA were co-extracted from it with the AllPrep DNA/RNA mini kit. The sequenced sample consisted of liver tumor tissue from sampling region 1. The subset: tumor region T1, superior pole. The source is a man aged 40-50 years with primary liver carcinoma and hepatitis B virus infection.

The V and J genes are TRBV21-1 and TRBJ2-3; the table's D call, TRBD2, was not checked against the DNA. TRBV21-1 counts as a pseudogene. This CDR3 region has 14 residues. For the CDR3, the DNA is TGTGCCAACAGCCCAGGACTGCTCACAGATGCGCAGTATTTT. It codes for CANSPGLLTDAQYF.

This clonotype was detected once. A much bigger clone sits one base away, suggesting this may be a read error. This chain joins TRBV2 and TRBJ2-5; TRBD2 matches at 8 bases. The germline CDR1 and CDR2 sequences are SNHLY and FYNNEI. This CDR3 has 15 residues. The CDR3 sequence: CPSRNRSGGRETQYF. CDR3 nucleotide sequence: TGTCCCAGCAGGAACAGATCGGGAGGGAGGGAGACCCAGTACTTC. Drawing the rest from reference TRBV2 and TRBJ2-5, the complete variable domain is EPEVTQTPSHQVTQMGQEVILRCVPISNHLYFYWYRQILGQKVEFLVSFYNNEISEKSEIFDDQFSVERPDGSNFTLKIRSTKLEDSAMYFCPSRNRSGGRETQYFGPGTRLLVL.

The J gene is TRBJ1-4, the V gene TRBV28; 8 bases line up with TRBD1. CDR1 and CDR2 (germline): MDHEN, SYDVKM. J gave up 5 bases and V 11 bases, and 13 bases lay outside the gene matches. The CDR3 consists of 15 residues. The chain's CDR3 is CAGCFPTGVNEKLFF. The CDR3 DNA follows: TGTGCCGGCTGTTTCCCGACAGGGGTGAATGAAAAACTGTTTTTT.

Concerning this clonotype: A junction boundary mismatches the germline segment, possibly from a read error. This chain joins TRBV10-2 and TRBJ2-5; possibly TRBD2 for D (7 bases). Germline V lookup: CDR1 WSHSY, CDR2 SAAADI. CDR3 length equals 15 residues. DNA of the CDR3: TGCGCCACCAGTGAGCCGGAAAGGGGGGGAGAGACCCAGTACTTC. It encodes CATSEPERGGETQYF.

This clonotype occurred once. One end of the junction is discordant with germline, which a read error may explain. This chain links TRBV4-1 with TRBJ2-7; D might be TRBD2 (5 bases). Germline CDR1 is MGHRA and CDR2 is YSYEKL. This CDR3 region has 17 residues. The CDR3 region has the DNA TGCGCCAGCAGCCCTTACCCTAACGGAGGCGGCTCCTACAAGCAGTACTTC. This gives the protein CASSPYPNGGGSYKQYF.

To note about this clonotype: One end of the junction does not line up with germline, which may come from a read error. This chain uses TRBV15 with TRBJ2-7; 9 nucleotides line up with TRBD2. The CDR3 has 14 amino acids. Germline CDR1 is LNHNV and CDR2 is YYDKDF (reference sequence). The CDR3 DNA is TGTGTCACCAGCAGAGAAAGACTAGCGGTCGAGCAGTACTTC. Translated: CVTSRERLAVEQYF.

The genes are TRBV11-2 and TRBJ2-2; D remains ambiguous. Trimming shortened V by 6 bases and J by 6 bases, and 11 bases separated the two germline ends. Germline loops: CDR1 SGHAT, CDR2 FQNNGV. There are 13 residues in the CDR3. CDR3 loop: CASRVWSAGELFF. As DNA, the CDR3 is TGTGCCAGCAGGGTGTGGTCAGCCGGGGAGCTGTTTTTT.

J is TRBJ2-1 and V is TRBV19; 10 positions agree with TRBD1. The junction had 7 bases not matched to a gene; V was cut back by 6 bases and J by 5 bases. Germline V lookup: CDR1 LNHDA, CDR2 SQIVND (reference sequence). The CDR3 extends over 15 amino acids. In DNA, the CDR3 is TGTGCCAGTAGAACAGGGACAGGGGCGGACAATGAGCAGTTCTTC. Encoded protein: CASRTGTGADNEQFF.

The chain employs TRBV29-1 and TRBJ2-5, with TRBD2 matching over 9 bases. CDR3 length: 15 residues. V lost 7 bases and J lost 4; bases outside the gene matches: 13. Germline V gene lookup returns CDR1 SQVTM and CDR2 ANQGSEA. CDR3 protein: CSAGPAGGRGETQYF. The CDR3 DNA reads as TGCAGCGCAGGACCAGCGGGAGGACGGGGAGAGACCCAGTACTTC.

This clonotype was counted ten times or more. V usage is TRBV10-3 and J usage is TRBJ2-6; 11 positions match TRBD1. J gave up 4 bases and V 10 bases, and 9 bases lay outside the gene matches. Germline V gives CDR1 ENHRY, CDR2 SYGVKD. The CDR3 covers 16 residues. In DNA, the CDR3 is TGTGCCACGATAGGACAGGGGGCTAGAGGGGCCAACGTCCTGACTTTC. This encodes CATIGQGARGANVLTF.

In regard to this clonotype: Lacking the conserved final phenylalanine or tryptophan, this CDR3 likely reflects a read error. The rearrangement joins TRBV29-1 to TRBJ2-5; D is uncertain. Germline CDR1 and CDR2: SQVTM and ANQGSEA. This CDR3 spans 14 amino acids. V was pared by 0 bases and J by 4 bases, with 12 bases between. The CDR3 is CSVEEQYIGETQYL. As DNA, the CDR3 is TGCAGCGTTGAAGAACAATATATCGGAGAGACCCAGTACCTC.

As for this clonotype: The final CDR3 position lacks the conserved phenylalanine or tryptophan, pointing to a likely read error. The rearrangement uses TRBV11-1 and TRBJ2-1, with TRBD2 as a possible D gene (5 bases). Germline V gene lookup returns CDR1 SGHAT and CDR2 FQDESV (reference sequence). The CDR3 sequence is 12 residues long. The CDR3 region has the DNA TGTGCCAGCGGACTCTCATACAATGAACAGTTCTTA. This translates into CASGLSYNEQFL.

This chain links TRBV27 with TRBJ2-1; 9 nucleotides match TRBD2. Trimming took 5 bases from V and 7 from J; bases not matched to a gene: 15. The CDR3 has 17 amino acids. The germline V gene has CDR1 MNHEY and CDR2 SMNVEV (reference sequence). CDR3 sequence reads: CASSPRLAGEPRNEQFF. CDR3 in DNA: TGTGCCAGCAGTCCCCGCTTAGCGGGAGAACCCCGAAATGAGCAGTTCTTC.

This clonotype came up many times. The genes are TRBV6-6 and TRBJ2-1; D is uncertain. V shed 0 bases and J shed 6 bases, with 3 bases lying between them. Per germline, CDR1 MNHNY and CDR2 SVGAGI (reference sequence). The CDR3 extends over 12 amino acids. Here the CDR3 reads CASSYSVNEQFF. The CDR3, as DNA: TGTGCCAGCAGTTACTCGGTCAATGAGCAGTTCTTC.

The chain combines TRBV7-9 with TRBJ1-1; D call uncertain. This CDR3 region has 13 residues. Germline V gene data show CDR1 as SEHNR and CDR2 as FQNEAQ (reference sequence). Trimming took off 5 bases at V and 7 bases at J, with 14 bases between the two ends. CDR3 region: CASSLERSGEAFF. CDR3 bases: TGTGCCAGCAGCCTCGAACGGAGCGGTGAAGCTTTCTTT. The complete variable domain, with remaining parts taken from reference TRBV7-9 and TRBJ1-1, reads DTGVSQNPRHKITKRGQNVTFRCDPISEHNRLYWYRQTLGQGPEFLTYFQNEAQLEKSRLLSDRFSAERPKGSFSTLEIQRTEQGDSAMYLCASSLERSGEAFFGQGTRLTVV.